Sequencing of this TCR beta chain was carried out in a study of blood T cell repertoires in COVID-19. Study overall: Collection of acute and convalescent COVID-19 samples took place in the United States, Italy and Spain. T cells, B-cell-depleted T cells, or PBMCs provided the cDNA or gDNA that served as material.

V gave up 2 bases and J gave up 5 bases; unmatched junction bases: 2. CDR1 is SGHKS and CDR2 is YYEKEE in the germline V gene (reference sequence). The length of the CDR3 is 14 residues. Method: immunoSEQ multiplex PCR; TCRdb's copy keeps in-frame clones and lacks some. The sample consists of 100,000 to 150,000 clones, about 80% of them appearing once. The sequence came from a woman between 50 and 59 years old with acute or convalescent COVID-19. The gene calls are TRBV5-5 and TRBJ1-2, with 11 positions matching TRBD1. Sequences were obtained from peripheral blood. CDR3: CASSLGQGAYGYTF. The DNA of the CDR3 is TGTGCCAGCAGCTTAGGACAGGGGGCGTATGGCTACACCTTC.